The 8 T cell receptor beta chains in this list originate from one sample, sequenced in a study of T cell repertoires in cytomegalovirus infection. MiXCR, run by TCRdb on the reads, gives a single entry per CDR3 protein. This sample has some 100,000 distinct CDR3 sequences, with about 22% found just once. Material for sequencing was CD8+ T cells from PBMCs. The origin of the receptors is a human donor in good health (CMV status not recorded). Some clones in this sample may be carry-over from other donors' samples.

The rearrangement links TRBV6-2 or TRBV6-3 to TRBJ1-1; D uncertain. V shed 2 bases and J shed 5 bases, with 9 bases lying between them. This CDR3 contains 13 residues. Germline CDR1 reads MNHEY; CDR2 reads SVGEGT. The DNA of the CDR3 is TGTGCCAGCAGTTACGGCTCGCAGACTGAAGCTTTCTTT. It encodes CASSYGSQTEAFF.

This clonotype was observed at least ten times. CDR3 residues: CATSDPGHYGYTF. CDR3 DNA sequence: TGTGCCACCAGTGACCCCGGACACTATGGCTACACCTTC. The genes are TRBV24-1 and TRBJ1-2, with unresolved D. The CDR3 covers 13 residues. Germline CDR1 KGHDR, CDR2 SFDVKD. V was trimmed by 4 bases and J by 3 bases, leaving 8 bases between them.

This clonotype was detected a few times. The chain recombines TRBV6-5 with TRBJ2-3; 12 bases fit TRBD2. The CDR3 contains 16 residues. Looked up from germline, CDR1 is MNHEY and CDR2 is SVGAGI. The V gene end was trimmed by 4 bases and the J gene end by 7 bases; junction bases not matched to a gene: 9. The CDR3: CASSSLTSGSKNTQYF. CDR3 DNA sequence: TGTGCCAGCAGTTCCCTGACTAGCGGGAGTAAAAATACGCAGTATTTT.

The J gene is TRBJ2-6, the V gene TRBV10-2; 7 positions agree with TRBD1. Trimming took 6 bases from V and 4 from J; bases not matched to a gene: 9. The CDR3 loop spans 16 amino acids. CDR1 and CDR2 (germline): WSHSY, SAAADI. The CDR3 region is CASRGQDGKGANVLTF. The CDR3 DNA follows: TGCGCCAGCAGAGGACAGGACGGCAAAGGGGCCAACGTCCTGACTTTC.

The chain couples TRBV28 to TRBJ2-7; D might be TRBD1 (6 bases). CDR3 length: 14 amino acids. V lost 3 bases, J lost 5 bases, and 14 bases lay in between. CDR1 MDHEN and CDR2 SYDVKM come from the germline V gene. The CDR3 DNA reads TGTGCCAGCAGTTTGTCAGGGGTGTTTGACGAGCAGTACTTC. Translated: CASSLSGVFDEQYF.

The sample holds many counts of this clonotype. The chain combines TRBV28 with TRBJ2-3; 7 bases are a match to TRBD2. Germline V gene lookup returns CDR1 MDHEN and CDR2 SYDVKM. The CDR3 sequence is 14 residues long. After removal of 5 bases from V and 8 bases from J, the junction contained 10 bases not matched to a gene. CDR3 amino acids: CASSTWGGEGTQYF. CDR3 nucleotides: TGTGCCAGCAGTACGTGGGGGGGGGAAGGTACGCAGTATTTT. Drawing the rest from reference TRBV28 and TRBJ2-3, the complete variable domain is DVKVTQSSRYLVKRTGEKVFLECVQDMDHENMFWYRQDPGLGLRLIYFSYDVKMKEKGDIPEGYSVSREKKERFSLILESASTNQTSMYLCASSTWGGEGTQYFGPGTRLTVL.

The CDR3 DNA follows: TGTGCCAGCAGCTTACATTTTGGGCTAGCCGGCACCGGGGAGCTGTTTTTT. The encoded protein is CASSLHFGLAGTGELFF. J is TRBJ2-2 and V is TRBV11-3, with D possibly being TRBD2 (5 bases). Germline lookup yields CDR1 SGHNT and CDR2 YENEEA. The ends were cut back, 2 bases at V and 4 bases at J, with 17 bases in the middle. This CDR3 comprises 17 residues.

This clonotype was found once. The rearrangement links TRBV20-1 to TRBJ2-7; 8 positions match TRBD2. The V segment lost 3 bases and the J segment 5 bases; nucleotides outside the gene matches: 9. This CDR3 region has 14 residues. CDR1 is DFQATT, CDR2 SNEGSKA, per germline (reference sequence). The CDR3 DNA sequence: TGCAGTGCTAGGAGCGGGAGACCTCAACACGAGCAGTACTTC. It translates to CSARSGRPQHEQYF.